The rows below give T cell receptor beta chains drawn from one sample of a study of blood T cell repertoires in COVID-19. This table comes from immunoSEQ multiplex PCR, and its TCRdb copy is limited to in-frame clones, with some not included. The sample includes fewer than 85,000 clones, about 88% of them seen just once. Material: peripheral blood. These receptors were obtained from a human donor in a cohort sampled during active COVID-19. CDR3s include the opening cysteine and the closing phenylalanine or tryptophan. Each record gives: D gene, J gene, V gene, clone size, CDR3 protein, CDR3 DNA. A D gene is named only where the DNA matches it firmly. Clone size is given for some rows only: seen once, a few or many times, or a class if the clone is expanded.

d_call: TRBD1
j_call: TRBJ1-1
v_call: TRBV29-1
clone_size: .
cdr3_aa: CSVWTGPTFTFF
cdr3_nt: TGCAGCGTATGGACAGGACCCACTTTCACTTTCTTT

d_call: .
j_call: TRBJ2-1
v_call: TRBV4-2
clone_size: .
cdr3_aa: CASSQESVLEQFF
cdr3_nt: TGTGCCAGCAGCCAAGAGTCCGTTTTGGAGCAGTTCTTC

d_call: .
j_call: TRBJ1-4
v_call: TRBV19
clone_size: .
cdr3_aa: CASKTPAPNEKLFF
cdr3_nt: TGTGCCAGTAAGACACCCGCACCTAATGAAAAACTGTTTTTT

d_call: .
j_call: TRBJ2-7
v_call: TRBV12-3/TRBV12-4
clone_size: once
cdr3_aa: CASSSYEQYF
cdr3_nt: TGTGCCAGCAGTTCGTACGAGCAGTACTTC

d_call: .
j_call: TRBJ2-1
v_call: TRBV3-1/TRBV3-2
clone_size: .
cdr3_aa: CASSQEYSSYNEQFF
cdr3_nt: TGTGCCAGCAGCCAAGAGTACAGCTCCTACAATGAGCAGTTCTTC

d_call: .
j_call: TRBJ1-1
v_call: TRBV30
clone_size: .
cdr3_aa: CAWGGGANADVAFF
cdr3_nt: TGTGCCTGGGGCGGGGGGGCCAACGCCGACGTAGCTTTCTTT

d_call: .
j_call: TRBJ2-7
v_call: TRBV15
clone_size: .
cdr3_aa: CATSRGGDPYEQYF
cdr3_nt: TGTGCCACCAGCAGAGGGGGAGATCCCTACGAGCAGTACTTC

d_call: .
j_call: TRBJ2-1
v_call: TRBV28
clone_size: .
cdr3_aa: CASSSLRLSPTYNEQFF
cdr3_nt: TGTGCCAGCAGTTCCCTACGACTGTCCCCTACCTACAATGAGCAGTTCTTC

d_call: .
j_call: TRBJ2-3
v_call: TRBV30
clone_size: .
cdr3_aa: CAWNPAADTQYF
cdr3_nt: TGTGCATGGAACCCAGCGGCAGATACGCAGTATTTT

d_call: TRBD1
j_call: TRBJ2-7
v_call: TRBV5-1
clone_size: .
cdr3_aa: CASSKGTGATYEQYF
cdr3_nt: TGCGCCAGCAGCAAAGGGACAGGGGCCACCTACGAGCAGTACTTC

d_call: .
j_call: TRBJ1-1
v_call: TRBV19
clone_size: .
cdr3_aa: CASSARFSNTEAFF
cdr3_nt: TGTGCCAGTAGCGCCAGGTTCTCGAACACTGAAGCTTTCTTT

d_call: TRBD1
j_call: TRBJ1-5
v_call: TRBV5-6
clone_size: .
cdr3_aa: CASSPWTGNNQPQHF
cdr3_nt: TGTGCCAGCAGCCCGTGGACAGGCAACAATCAGCCCCAGCATTTT

d_call: TRBD1
j_call: TRBJ2-7
v_call: TRBV5-1
clone_size: .
cdr3_aa: CASGQGRDEQYF
cdr3_nt: TGCGCCAGCGGACAGGGGAGGGACGAGCAGTACTTC

d_call: TRBD2
j_call: TRBJ2-1
v_call: TRBV28
clone_size: .
cdr3_aa: CASSLGLAGPEQFF
cdr3_nt: TGTGCCAGCAGCCTCGGACTAGCGGGACCAGAGCAGTTCTTC

d_call: .
j_call: TRBJ2-7
v_call: TRBV3-1/TRBV3-2
clone_size: .
cdr3_aa: CASSQGRGVGEQYF
cdr3_nt: TGTGCCAGCAGCCAAGGGCGCGGAGTTGGCGAGCAGTACTTC

d_call: .
j_call: TRBJ2-3
v_call: TRBV7-2
clone_size: .
cdr3_aa: CASSSPNTDTQYF
cdr3_nt: TGTGCCAGCAGCTCTCCTAACACAGATACGCAGTATTTT

d_call: TRBD1
j_call: TRBJ2-7
v_call: TRBV7-9
clone_size: .
cdr3_aa: CASSQGLPYEQYF
cdr3_nt: TGTGCCAGCTCACAGGGGCTTCCCTACGAGCAGTACTTC

d_call: .
j_call: TRBJ2-1
v_call: TRBV6-4
clone_size: .
cdr3_aa: CASSLDRGDEQFF
cdr3_nt: TGTGCCAGCAGTTTAGATAGGGGCGATGAGCAGTTCTTC

d_call: TRBD2
j_call: TRBJ2-3
v_call: TRBV19
clone_size: .
cdr3_aa: CASRLNSGSADTQYF
cdr3_nt: TGTGCCAGTAGACTAAATAGCGGGAGCGCAGATACGCAGTATTTT

d_call: TRBD1
j_call: TRBJ2-7
v_call: TRBV14
clone_size: .
cdr3_aa: CASSQNRGGTYEQYF
cdr3_nt: TGTGCCAGCAGCCAAAACAGGGGTGGGACCTACGAGCAGTACTTC

d_call: TRBD1
j_call: TRBJ2-1
v_call: TRBV30
clone_size: .
cdr3_aa: CAGTTTGYNEQFF
cdr3_nt: TGTGCCGGCACTACGACAGGGTACAATGAGCAGTTCTTC

d_call: .
j_call: TRBJ1-5
v_call: TRBV6-6
clone_size: few
cdr3_aa: CASSYRENQPQHF
cdr3_nt: TGTGCCAGCAGTTACAGAGAAAATCAGCCCCAGCATTTT

d_call: TRBD1
j_call: TRBJ2-2
v_call: TRBV24-1
clone_size: .
cdr3_aa: CATKAGTGGGELFF
cdr3_nt: TGTGCCACCAAAGCCGGGACAGGGGGCGGGGAGCTGTTTTTT

d_call: TRBD1
j_call: TRBJ2-7
v_call: TRBV27
clone_size: .
cdr3_aa: CASTTRRGQIYEQYF
cdr3_nt: TGTGCCAGCACTACCAGACGGGGACAGATCTACGAGCAGTACTTC

d_call: TRBD1
j_call: TRBJ1-2
v_call: TRBV7-9
clone_size: .
cdr3_aa: CASSFPGQGNYGYTF
cdr3_nt: TGTGCCAGCAGCTTCCCGGGACAGGGTAACTATGGCTACACCTTC

d_call: .
j_call: TRBJ1-2
v_call: TRBV5-1
clone_size: .
cdr3_aa: CASSPLGDLGAYGYTF
cdr3_nt: TGCGCCAGCAGCCCCCTTGGCGACCTGGGGGCCTATGGCTACACCTTC

d_call: TRBD1
j_call: TRBJ2-5
v_call: TRBV30
clone_size: .
cdr3_aa: CAWGVGQVQETQYF
cdr3_nt: TGTGCCTGGGGCGTGGGACAGGTTCAAGAGACCCAGTACTTC

d_call: .
j_call: TRBJ2-7
v_call: TRBV7-8
clone_size: .
cdr3_aa: CARLPPGNEQYF
cdr3_nt: TGTGCCAGACTTCCTCCAGGGAACGAGCAGTACTTC

d_call: TRBD2
j_call: TRBJ2-3
v_call: TRBV30
clone_size: .
cdr3_aa: CAWSTGTSVDTQYF
cdr3_nt: TGTGCCTGGAGCACGGGGACTAGCGTTGATACGCAGTATTTT

d_call: .
j_call: TRBJ1-6
v_call: TRBV5-1
clone_size: .
cdr3_aa: CASSGGSVDNSPLHF
cdr3_nt: TGCGCCAGCAGCGGAGGGTCGGTGGATAATTCACCCCTCCACTTT

d_call: TRBD1
j_call: TRBJ2-4
v_call: TRBV18
clone_size: .
cdr3_aa: CASSPLRDRGPKNIQYF
cdr3_nt: TGTGCCAGCTCACCGCTCCGGGACAGAGGGCCCAAAAACATTCAGTACTTC

d_call: .
j_call: TRBJ2-1
v_call: TRBV6-4
clone_size: .
cdr3_aa: CASSAAGDYNEQFF
cdr3_nt: TGTGCCAGCAGTGCCGCCGGGGACTACAATGAGCAGTTCTTC

d_call: .
j_call: TRBJ2-5
v_call: TRBV3-1/TRBV3-2
clone_size: .
cdr3_aa: CASSHGFQETQYF
cdr3_nt: TGTGCCAGCAGCCACGGGTTCCAAGAGACCCAGTACTTC

d_call: TRBD2
j_call: TRBJ2-5
v_call: TRBV29-1
clone_size: .
cdr3_aa: CSAGTNQETQYF
cdr3_nt: TGCAGCGCCGGGACTAACCAAGAGACCCAGTACTTC

d_call: TRBD1
j_call: TRBJ1-1
v_call: TRBV5-1
clone_size: once
cdr3_aa: CASSDRATVNTEAFF
cdr3_nt: TGCGCCAGCAGCGACAGGGCGACGGTGAACACTGAAGCTTTCTTT

d_call: .
j_call: TRBJ2-7
v_call: TRBV5-1
clone_size: .
cdr3_aa: CASKVTGLSPTRSYEQYF
cdr3_nt: TGCGCCAGCAAGGTGACAGGACTTTCCCCTACACGCTCCTACGAGCAGTACTTC

d_call: .
j_call: TRBJ2-7
v_call: TRBV12-3/TRBV12-4
clone_size: .
cdr3_aa: CASSLDRTYEQYF
cdr3_nt: TGTGCCAGCAGCCTGGACAGAACCTACGAGCAGTACTTC

d_call: .
j_call: TRBJ1-2
v_call: TRBV29-1
clone_size: .
cdr3_aa: CSVEGRAEGFGYTF
cdr3_nt: TGCAGCGTTGAAGGGCGGGCAGAGGGCTTTGGCTACACCTTC

d_call: TRBD1
j_call: TRBJ2-7
v_call: TRBV28
clone_size: once
cdr3_aa: CASSLIGTGVYEQYF
cdr3_nt: TGTGCCAGCAGTTTAATTGGGACAGGGGTCTACGAGCAGTACTTC

d_call: .
j_call: TRBJ1-1
v_call: TRBV28
clone_size: .
cdr3_aa: CASSPGGTNTEAFF
cdr3_nt: TGTGCCAGCAGCCCGGGGGGGACGAACACTGAAGCTTTCTTT

d_call: TRBD1
j_call: TRBJ2-2
v_call: TRBV9
clone_size: .
cdr3_aa: CAGAQGLGGELFF
cdr3_nt: TGTGCCGGCGCACAGGGGTTAGGCGGGGAGCTGTTTTTT

d_call: TRBD1
j_call: TRBJ2-2
v_call: TRBV7-3
clone_size: .
cdr3_aa: CASSPRSGGRSGELFF
cdr3_nt: TGTGCCAGCAGCCCCCGGTCAGGGGGCAGGAGCGGGGAGCTGTTTTTT

d_call: TRBD2
j_call: TRBJ2-1
v_call: TRBV5-4
clone_size: .
cdr3_aa: CASSFPPSGEEQFF
cdr3_nt: TGTGCCAGCAGCTTCCCACCTAGCGGGGAAGAGCAGTTCTTC

d_call: .
j_call: TRBJ1-4
v_call: TRBV4-1
clone_size: .
cdr3_aa: CASSRQAANEKLFF
cdr3_nt: TGCGCCAGCAGCCGACAGGCCGCTAATGAAAAACTGTTTTTT

d_call: .
j_call: TRBJ1-4
v_call: TRBV11-3
clone_size: .
cdr3_aa: CASSAGPDFLAEKLFF
cdr3_nt: TGTGCCAGCAGCGCGGGACCCGACTTTCTCGCGGAAAAACTGTTTTTT

d_call: TRBD1
j_call: TRBJ1-1
v_call: TRBV18
clone_size: .
cdr3_aa: CASGGQMNTEAFF
cdr3_nt: TGTGCCAGCGGGGGACAGATGAACACTGAAGCTTTCTTT

d_call: .
j_call: TRBJ2-2
v_call: TRBV5-1
clone_size: .
cdr3_aa: CASSSLAPNTGELFF
cdr3_nt: TGCGCCAGCAGCTCCCTAGCACCGAACACCGGGGAGCTGTTTTTT

d_call: .
j_call: TRBJ2-2
v_call: TRBV3-1/TRBV3-2
clone_size: .
cdr3_aa: CASSQSGGELFF
cdr3_nt: TGTGCCAGCAGCCAAAGCGGGGGGGAGCTGTTTTTT

d_call: .
j_call: TRBJ1-5
v_call: TRBV6-6
clone_size: .
cdr3_aa: CASSYGQLSQPQHF
cdr3_nt: TGTGCCAGCAGTTATGGACAGCTTTCCCAGCCCCAGCATTTT

d_call: .
j_call: TRBJ2-7
v_call: TRBV11-3
clone_size: .
cdr3_aa: CASSYGQEVQYF
cdr3_nt: TGTGCCAGCAGCTACGGCCAAGAGGTGCAGTACTTC

d_call: TRBD2
j_call: TRBJ2-5
v_call: TRBV7-9
clone_size: once
cdr3_aa: CASSPLGREQETQYF
cdr3_nt: TGTGCCAGCAGCCCCTTGGGGCGGGAGCAAGAGACCCAGTACTTC

d_call: .
j_call: TRBJ2-3
v_call: TRBV15
clone_size: .
cdr3_aa: CATSPSDYTDTQYF
cdr3_nt: TGTGCCACCAGCCCATCGGACTACACAGATACGCAGTATTTT

d_call: .
j_call: TRBJ1-3
v_call: TRBV5-7
clone_size: .
cdr3_aa: CASSLPPGERPGNTIYF
cdr3_nt: TGTGCCAGCAGCTTGCCTCCCGGGGAAAGGCCTGGAAACACCATATATTTT

d_call: TRBD2
j_call: TRBJ2-1
v_call: TRBV5-1
clone_size: .
cdr3_aa: CASSFPQREFIRLEINEQFF
cdr3_nt: TGCGCCAGCAGCTTCCCCCAGCGGGAGTTCATTAGGTTGGAAATCAATGAGCAGTTCTTC

d_call: TRBD1
j_call: TRBJ1-1
v_call: TRBV6-5
clone_size: .
cdr3_aa: CASQTGMDTEAFF
cdr3_nt: TGTGCCAGCCAGACAGGGATGGACACTGAAGCTTTCTTT

d_call: TRBD2
j_call: TRBJ2-1
v_call: TRBV7-9
clone_size: few
cdr3_aa: CASRGLVGNEQFF
cdr3_nt: TGTGCCAGCAGAGGACTAGTCGGCAATGAGCAGTTCTTC

d_call: .
j_call: TRBJ1-2
v_call: TRBV9
clone_size: .
cdr3_aa: CASRRGGDGYTF
cdr3_nt: TGTGCCAGCCGCCGGGGGGGGGATGGCTACACCTTC

d_call: .
j_call: TRBJ1-5
v_call: TRBV27
clone_size: .
cdr3_aa: CASSEDRYSNQPQHF
cdr3_nt: TGTGCCAGCAGTGAGGATCGATATAGCAATCAGCCCCAGCATTTT

d_call: TRBD1
j_call: TRBJ2-1
v_call: TRBV6-1
clone_size: few
cdr3_aa: CASSEVWGQGWNEQFF
cdr3_nt: TGTGCCAGCAGTGAAGTATGGGGACAGGGGTGGAATGAGCAGTTCTTC